The clone carrying this T cell receptor (beta chain) was detected ten times or more. During its preparation, the TCRbeta library received unique molecular identifiers. TCRdb fed the PCR reads into MiXCR, producing one record per CDR3 protein. The sample has about 200,000 distinct CDR3 sequences, approximately 6.8% seen once. This record comes from a study of T-cell reconstitution after alpha-beta-depleted transplantation in children. This CDR3 comprises 12 residues. The germline gives CDR1 DFQATT, CDR2 SNEGSKA (reference sequence). V gave up 6 bases and J gave up 4 bases, with 10 bases separating them.

This chain connects TRBV20-1 to TRBJ2-1, with unresolved D. The clonotype comes from a girl less than two years old with combined immunodeficiency, due to receive a stem cell transplant. Material: PBMCs, obtained before TCRalphabeta/CD19-depleted stem cell transplant. As DNA, the CDR3 is TGCAGTGCCGAACTGGATTACAATGAGCAGTTCTTC. Translating gives CSAELDYNEQFF.